Below, 14 T cell receptor beta chains from the same sample are listed, as sequenced in a study of blood T cell repertoires in COVID-19 (dated by TCRdb to about 2020). Libraries were prepared through the immunoSEQ multiplex PCR assay. TCRdb provides this immuneACCESS table in a form limited to in-frame rearrangements. Some clones are lacking; in checked studies, under half of them reflect an unresolved V gene, and why the rest are absent is not known. The sample profile shows 80,000 to 100,000 clones; roughly 80% of them were found once. The ten largest clones represent around 9.9% of the sample. Sequenced material: peripheral blood. The receptors derive from a man aged 70 or older with active or convalescent COVID-19.

J is TRBJ2-2 and V is TRBV30, with D perhaps TRBD1 (6 bases). The CDR3 is made up of 14 amino acids. Germline values: CDR1 GTSNPN, CDR2 SVGIG (reference sequence). Trimming removed 3 bases at V and 0 bases at J, with 8 bases between. The CDR3 protein is CAWRRTANTGELFF. The CDR3 DNA reads TGTGCCTGGAGGCGGACAGCGAACACCGGGGAGCTGTTTTTT.

The chain recombines TRBV11-2 with TRBJ2-1, with 11 bases lining up with TRBD2. V lost 5 bases to trimming and J lost 9 bases; unmatched junction nucleotides: 9. There are 15 residues in the CDR3. CDR1 and CDR2 (germline): SGHAT, FQNNGV. The CDR3 protein is CASSPVSGGAPEQFF. In nucleotides, the CDR3 is TGTGCCAGCAGCCCGGTTAGCGGGGGGGCCCCTGAGCAGTTCTTC.

The chain's CDR3 is CASFPGGGGAFF. The CDR3 DNA reads as TGTGCCAGCTTCCCTGGGGGCGGGGGTGCTTTCTTT. This sequence joins TRBV12-3 or TRBV12-4 and TRBJ1-1; maybe TRBD1 (6 bases). This CDR3 has 12 residues. V lost 8 bases to trimming and J lost 11 bases, with 18 bases between them.

This chain joins TRBV9 and TRBJ1-5, with D uncertain. The V gene lost 0 bases and the J gene lost 3 bases, with 10 bases spanning the gap. The CDR3 has 15 amino acids. Per germline, CDR1 SGDLS and CDR2 YYNGEE. Written as DNA, the CDR3 is TGTGCCAGCAGCGTAGGAGCATCTTTCAATCAGCCCCAGCATTTT. Translated: CASSVGASFNQPQHF.

Here the CDR3 DNA reads TGCGCCAGCAGCCAAGATACAGGACACGAGCAGTACTTC. It yields the protein CASSQDTGHEQYF. This chain joins TRBV4-3 and TRBJ2-7, with D possibly matching TRBD1 (5 bases). CDR1 and CDR2 from the germline V gene are LGHNA and YSLEER. The length of the CDR3 is 13 residues. The V and J ends lost 0 bases and 5 bases respectively, with 8 bases between them.

This clone was observed once. The rearrangement uses TRBV19 and TRBJ2-5, with 10 bases fitting TRBD1. Trimming cost V 4 bases and J 0 bases; bases outside gene matches: 5. Germline CDR1 reads LNHDA; CDR2 reads SQIVND (reference sequence). The CDR3 covers 16 residues. DNA of the CDR3: TGTGCCAGTAGTAAAATGGGACAGGGGTACCAAGAGACCCAGTACTTC. It translates to CASSKMGQGYQETQYF. The variable domain in full, completed from reference TRBV19 and TRBJ2-5, reads DGGITQSPKYLFRKEGQNVTLSCEQNLNHDAMYWYRQDPGQGLRLIYYSQIVNDFQKGDIAEGYSVSREKKESFPLTVTSAQKNPTAFYLCASSKMGQGYQETQYFGPGTRLLVL.

The chain uses TRBV5-1 and TRBJ1-1, with D possibly matching TRBD1 (6 bases). The germline CDR1 and CDR2 sequences are SGHRS and YFSETQ. V lost 4 bases, J lost 7 bases, and 14 bases lay in between. The CDR3 totals 13 residues. The CDR3 loop is CASSRGTVHEAFF. The CDR3 nucleotides are TGCGCCAGCAGCAGGGGGACCGTTCATGAAGCTTTCTTT.

The chain uses TRBV30 and TRBJ2-7; 7 nucleotides agree with TRBD1. Unmatched junction bases numbered 5, after V lost 5 bases and J lost 1 base. The CDR3 consists of 13 residues. Germline loops: CDR1 GTSNPN, CDR2 SVGIG (reference sequence). CDR3 in amino acids: CAWLNRGSYEQYF. The CDR3 nucleotides read TGTGCCTGGCTGAACAGGGGTTCCTACGAGCAGTACTTC.

The chain uses TRBV2 and TRBJ1-1; the D gene is possibly TRBD1 (6 bases). V was shortened by 8 bases and J by 0 bases, with 10 bases between the two germline ends. Per the germline V gene, CDR1 is SNHLY and CDR2 is FYNNEI. CDR3 length: 13 amino acids. CDR3 in amino acids: CASGTPMNTEAFF. DNA of the CDR3: TGTGCCAGCGGGACACCGATGAACACTGAAGCTTTCTTT.

The rearrangement joins TRBV2 to TRBJ1-6, with a weak D call TRBD1 (6 bases). This CDR3 is 14 amino acids long. Germline CDR1 SNHLY, CDR2 FYNNEI. Trimming took off 5 bases at V and 2 bases at J, with 7 bases between the two ends. The CDR3 DNA reads as TGTGCCAGCAGTCGGACAGCCTATAATTCACCCCTCCACTTT. Residues: CASSRTAYNSPLHF.

The chain uses TRBV5-1 and TRBJ2-3; D tentatively reads TRBD1 or TRBD2 (5 bases each). The V end lost 4 bases, the J end lost 2 bases, and 23 bases lay between the germline ends. Germline CDR1 SGHRS, CDR2 YFSETQ. CDR3 length equals 18 residues. In DNA form, the CDR3 reads TGCGCCAGCAGCCTGGGAGTTACTCAAGGGGCCGCCACAGATACGCAGTATTTT. It codes for CASSLGVTQGAATDTQYF.

This clone was detected once. This rearrangement joins TRBV25-1 to TRBJ2-2; TRBD2 aligns across 7 bases. CDR3 size: 15 residues. The germline gives CDR1 MGHDK, CDR2 SYGVNS. J lost 3 bases, V lost 11 bases, and 12 bases had no gene match. Written as DNA, the CDR3 is TGTGCCTCTTACCCCCAGGGAGGGTACACCGGGGAGCTGTTTTTT. This encodes CASYPQGGYTGELFF.

The V and J genes are TRBV24-1 and TRBJ1-2; 9 positions match TRBD1. Unmatched junction bases numbered 7, after V lost 3 bases and J lost 6 bases. Germline CDR1 KGHDR, CDR2 SFDVKD. CDR3 length: 15 residues. The CDR3, as DNA: TGTGCCACCAGTGATCCTGGGACAGGGATGGATGGCTACACCTTC. As protein: CATSDPGTGMDGYTF.

The chain couples TRBV11-3 to TRBJ2-3; D unclear. The CDR3 loop spans 13 amino acids. The V gene's germline CDR1 is SGHNT and CDR2 YENEEA. The ends were cut back, 5 bases at V and 4 bases at J, with 10 bases in the middle. The CDR3 nucleotides are TGTGCCAGCAGCCTCCGACTTCCAGATACGCAGTATTTT. Its translation: CASSLRLPDTQYF.